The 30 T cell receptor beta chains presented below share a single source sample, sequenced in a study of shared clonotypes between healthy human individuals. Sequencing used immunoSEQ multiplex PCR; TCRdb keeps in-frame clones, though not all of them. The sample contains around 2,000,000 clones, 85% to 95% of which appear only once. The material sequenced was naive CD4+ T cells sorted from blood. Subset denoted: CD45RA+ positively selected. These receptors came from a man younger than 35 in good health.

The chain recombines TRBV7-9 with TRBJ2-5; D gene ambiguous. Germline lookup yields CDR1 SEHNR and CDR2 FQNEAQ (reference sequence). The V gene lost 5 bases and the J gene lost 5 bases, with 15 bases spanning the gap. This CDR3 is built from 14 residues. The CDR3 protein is CASSPLPRSETQYF. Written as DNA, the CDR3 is TGTGCCAGCAGCCCACTACCAAGATCGGAGACCCAGTACTTC.

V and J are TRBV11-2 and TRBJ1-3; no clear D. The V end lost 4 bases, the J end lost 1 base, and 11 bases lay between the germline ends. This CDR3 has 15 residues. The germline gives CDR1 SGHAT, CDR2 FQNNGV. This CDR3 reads CASSSPRVSGNTIYF. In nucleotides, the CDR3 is TGTGCCAGCAGCTCCCCGCGGGTATCTGGAAACACCATATATTTT.

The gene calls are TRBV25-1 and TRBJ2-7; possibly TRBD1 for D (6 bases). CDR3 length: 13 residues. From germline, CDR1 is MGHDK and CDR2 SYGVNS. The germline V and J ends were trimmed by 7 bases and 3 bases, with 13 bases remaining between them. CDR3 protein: CASTQTGVYEQYF. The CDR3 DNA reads TGTGCCAGCACCCAGACAGGCGTCTACGAGCAGTACTTC.

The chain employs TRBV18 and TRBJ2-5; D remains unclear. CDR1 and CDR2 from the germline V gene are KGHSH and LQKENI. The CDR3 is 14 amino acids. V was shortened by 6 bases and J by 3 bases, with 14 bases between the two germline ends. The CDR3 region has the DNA TGTGCCAGCTCGAAGATAGGAATTGAAGAGACCCAGTACTTC. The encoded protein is CASSKIGIEETQYF.

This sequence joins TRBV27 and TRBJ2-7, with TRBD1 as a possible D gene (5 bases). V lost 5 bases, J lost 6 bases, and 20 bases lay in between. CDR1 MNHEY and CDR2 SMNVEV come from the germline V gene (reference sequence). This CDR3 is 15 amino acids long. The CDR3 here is CASSSRAGSTAEQYF. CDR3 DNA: TGTGCCAGCAGTAGCAGGGCAGGATCCACAGCCGAGCAGTACTTC.

CDR3 in amino acids: CASSSGQGSNYGYTF. Written as DNA, the CDR3 is TGTGCCAGCAGCTCCGGACAGGGTAGTAACTATGGCTACACCTTC. The chain joins TRBV7-9 to TRBJ1-2, with TRBD1 matching 8 bases. The V segment lost 4 bases and the J segment 1 base; nucleotides outside the gene matches: 5. CDR3 length equals 15 residues. CDR1 is SEHNR and CDR2 is FQNEAQ in the germline V gene (reference sequence).

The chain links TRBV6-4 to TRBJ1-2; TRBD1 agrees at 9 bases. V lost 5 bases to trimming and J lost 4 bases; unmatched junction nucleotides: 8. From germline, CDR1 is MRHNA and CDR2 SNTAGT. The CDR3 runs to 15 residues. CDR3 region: CASSPTGTGIYGYTF. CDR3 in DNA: TGTGCCAGCAGTCCAACCGGGACAGGGATCTATGGCTACACCTTC.

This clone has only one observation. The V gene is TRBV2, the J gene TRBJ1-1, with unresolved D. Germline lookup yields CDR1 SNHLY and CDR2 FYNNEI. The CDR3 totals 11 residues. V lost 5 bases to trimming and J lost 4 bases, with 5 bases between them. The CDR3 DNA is TGTGCCAGCAGTCAAACCACTGAAGCTTTCTTT. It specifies CASSQTTEAFF.

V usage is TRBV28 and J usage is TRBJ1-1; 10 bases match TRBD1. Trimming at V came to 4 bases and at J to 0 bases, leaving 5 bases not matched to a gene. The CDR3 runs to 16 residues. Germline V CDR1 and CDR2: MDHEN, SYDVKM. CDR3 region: CASSSRDRGMNTEAFF. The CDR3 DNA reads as TGTGCCAGCAGTTCCAGGGACAGGGGAATGAACACTGAAGCTTTCTTT.

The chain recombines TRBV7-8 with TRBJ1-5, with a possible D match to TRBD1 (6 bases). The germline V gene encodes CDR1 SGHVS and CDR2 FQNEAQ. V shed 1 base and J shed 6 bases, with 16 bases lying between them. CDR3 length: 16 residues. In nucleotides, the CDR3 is TGTGCCAGCAGCTTAGAGGGGGGCGGGCTTTTTCAGCCCCAGCATTTT. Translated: CASSLEGGGLFQPQHF.

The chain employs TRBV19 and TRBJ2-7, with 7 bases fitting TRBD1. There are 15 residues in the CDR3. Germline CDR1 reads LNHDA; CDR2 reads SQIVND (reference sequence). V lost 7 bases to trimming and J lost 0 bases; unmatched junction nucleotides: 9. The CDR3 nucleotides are TGTGCCAGTACCGGGACAGCAATGAACTCCTACGAGCAGTACTTC. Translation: CASTGTAMNSYEQYF.

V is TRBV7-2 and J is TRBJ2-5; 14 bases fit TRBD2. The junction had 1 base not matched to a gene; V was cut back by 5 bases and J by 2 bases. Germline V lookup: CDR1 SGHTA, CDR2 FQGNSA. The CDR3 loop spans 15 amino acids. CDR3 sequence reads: CASSGLAGGQETQYF. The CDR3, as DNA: TGTGCCAGCAGCGGACTAGCGGGGGGACAAGAGACCCAGTACTTC.

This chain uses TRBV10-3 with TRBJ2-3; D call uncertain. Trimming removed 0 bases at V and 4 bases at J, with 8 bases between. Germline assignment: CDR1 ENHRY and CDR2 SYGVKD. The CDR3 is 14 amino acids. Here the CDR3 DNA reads TGTGCCATCAGTGAGTCGACGGGTTCAGATACGCAGTATTTT. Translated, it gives CAISESTGSDTQYF.

The CDR3 loop reads CASSSGVAGGTWPYNEQFF. The CDR3 DNA follows: TGTGCCAGCAGCTCCGGGGTAGCGGGGGGCACGTGGCCTTACAATGAGCAGTTCTTC. The chain couples TRBV7-9 to TRBJ2-1; 10 positions agree with TRBD2. Germline V gives CDR1 SEHNR, CDR2 FQNEAQ (reference sequence). The CDR3 extends over 19 amino acids. Trimming at V came to 4 bases and at J to 4 bases, leaving 16 bases not matched to a gene.

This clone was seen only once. CDR3 loop: CASSPYGGNNSPLHF. The CDR3 DNA reads as TGTGCCAGCAGCCCTTATGGCGGGAATAATTCACCCCTCCACTTT. The chain uses TRBV7-2 and TRBJ1-6; D is unresolved. The CDR3 is made up of 15 amino acids. V was shortened by 5 bases and J by 5 bases, with 13 bases between the two germline ends. Germline V CDR1 and CDR2: SGHTA, FQGNSA.

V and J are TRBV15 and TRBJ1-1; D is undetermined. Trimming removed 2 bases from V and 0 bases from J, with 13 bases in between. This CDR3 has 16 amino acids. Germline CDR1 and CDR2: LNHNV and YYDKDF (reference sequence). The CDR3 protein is CATSRRAVTVNTEAFF. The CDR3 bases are TGTGCCACCAGCAGACGGGCGGTGACGGTGAACACTGAAGCTTTCTTT.

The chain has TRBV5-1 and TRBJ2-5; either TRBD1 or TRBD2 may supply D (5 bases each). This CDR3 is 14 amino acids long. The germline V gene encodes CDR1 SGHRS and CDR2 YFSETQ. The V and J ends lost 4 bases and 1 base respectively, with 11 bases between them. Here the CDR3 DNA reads TGCGCCAGCAGCAGGGACGGTGCCCAAGAGACCCAGTACTTC. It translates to CASSRDGAQETQYF.

The CDR3 DNA sequence: TGCAGTGCTAGTCGGCCCAATGAGCAGTTCTTC. It encodes CSASRPNEQFF. The chain links TRBV20-1 to TRBJ2-1; no definite D call. The CDR3 covers 11 residues. Deletions cut 3 bases from V and 6 bases from J, with 6 bases between. CDR1 is DFQATT, CDR2 SNEGSKA, per germline (reference sequence).

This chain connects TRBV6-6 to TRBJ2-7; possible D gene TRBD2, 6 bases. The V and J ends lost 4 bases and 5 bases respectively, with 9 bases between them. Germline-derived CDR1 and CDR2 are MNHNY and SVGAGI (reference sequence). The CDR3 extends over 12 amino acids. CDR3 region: CASSFTGDEQYF. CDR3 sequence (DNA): TGTGCCAGCAGTTTCACGGGGGACGAGCAGTACTTC.

This CDR3 reads CASSLEGTAAYEQYF. The CDR3 nucleotides are TGCGCCAGCAGCTTGGAAGGCACCGCGGCTTACGAGCAGTACTTC. The J gene is TRBJ2-7, the V gene TRBV5-1; D gene unclear. CDR1 is SGHRS and CDR2 is YFSETQ in the germline V gene. The CDR3 contains 15 residues. V lost 0 bases, J lost 4 bases, and 14 bases lay in between.

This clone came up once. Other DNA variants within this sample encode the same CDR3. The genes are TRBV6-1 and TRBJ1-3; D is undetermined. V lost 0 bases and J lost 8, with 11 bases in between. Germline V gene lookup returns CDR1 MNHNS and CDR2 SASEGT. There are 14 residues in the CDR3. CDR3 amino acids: CASSEALRGDTIYF. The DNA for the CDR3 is TGTGCCAGCAGTGAAGCGCTTCGCGGGGACACCATATATTTT.

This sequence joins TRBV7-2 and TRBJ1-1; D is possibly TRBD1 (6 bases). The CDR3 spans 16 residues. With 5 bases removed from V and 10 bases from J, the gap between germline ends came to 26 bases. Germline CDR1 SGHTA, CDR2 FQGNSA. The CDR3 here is CASSAKTGQNSGGAFF. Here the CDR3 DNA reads TGTGCCAGCAGCGCCAAGACAGGACAAAACTCTGGGGGAGCTTTCTTT. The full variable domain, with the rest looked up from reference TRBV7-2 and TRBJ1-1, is GAGVSQSPSNKVTEKGKDVELRCDPISGHTALYWYRQSLGQGLEFLIYFQGNSAPDKSGLPSDRFSAERTGGSVSTLTIQRTQQEDSAVYLCASSAKTGQNSGGAFFGQGTRLTVV.

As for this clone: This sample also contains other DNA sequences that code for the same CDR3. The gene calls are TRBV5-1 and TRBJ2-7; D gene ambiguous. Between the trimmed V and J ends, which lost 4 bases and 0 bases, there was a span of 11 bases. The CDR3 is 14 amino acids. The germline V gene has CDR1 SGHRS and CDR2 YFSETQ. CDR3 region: CASSPDPSSYEQYF. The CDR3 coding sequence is TGCGCCAGCAGCCCCGACCCCTCCTCCTACGAGCAGTACTTC.

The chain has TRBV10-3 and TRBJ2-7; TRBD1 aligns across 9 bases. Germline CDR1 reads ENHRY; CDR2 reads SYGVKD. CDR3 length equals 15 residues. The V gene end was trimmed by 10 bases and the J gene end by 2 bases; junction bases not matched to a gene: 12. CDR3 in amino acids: CATSEGQGKTYEQYF. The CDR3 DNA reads TGTGCCACCAGCGAGGGACAGGGCAAAACCTACGAGCAGTACTTC.

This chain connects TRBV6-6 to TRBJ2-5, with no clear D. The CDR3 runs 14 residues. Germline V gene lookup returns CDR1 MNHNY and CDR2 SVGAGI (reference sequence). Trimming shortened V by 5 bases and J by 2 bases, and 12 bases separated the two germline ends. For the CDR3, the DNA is TGTGCCAGCAGTCAGCCCCGGCAGCAAGAGACCCAGTACTTC. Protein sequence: CASSQPRQQETQYF.

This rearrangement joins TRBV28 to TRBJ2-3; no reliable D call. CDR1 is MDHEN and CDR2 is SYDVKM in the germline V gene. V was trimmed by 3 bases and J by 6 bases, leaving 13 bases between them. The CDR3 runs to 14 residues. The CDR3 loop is CASSLRLPLDTQYF. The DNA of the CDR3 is TGTGCCAGCAGTTTGAGGCTACCTCTGGATACGCAGTATTTT.

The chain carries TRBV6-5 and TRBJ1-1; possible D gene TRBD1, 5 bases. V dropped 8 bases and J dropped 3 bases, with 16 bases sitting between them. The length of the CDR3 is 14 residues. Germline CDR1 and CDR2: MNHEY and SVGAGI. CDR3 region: CASQGQGRYTEAFF. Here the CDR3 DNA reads TGTGCCAGCCAGGGCCAGGGAAGGTACACTGAAGCTTTCTTT.

The DNA for the CDR3 is TGTGCCAGCAATCTACTGGGCTCTAATGAAAAACTGTTTTTT. This sequence encodes CASNLLGSNEKLFF. The chain uses TRBV28 and TRBJ1-4, with D unresolved. The ends were cut back, 7 bases at V and 3 bases at J, with 12 bases in the middle. This CDR3 has 14 amino acids. Germline loops: CDR1 MDHEN, CDR2 SYDVKM.

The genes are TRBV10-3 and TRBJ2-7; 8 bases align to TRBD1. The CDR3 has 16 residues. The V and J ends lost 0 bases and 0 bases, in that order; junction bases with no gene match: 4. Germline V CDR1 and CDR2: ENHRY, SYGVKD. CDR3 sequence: CAISESGQGTSYEQYF. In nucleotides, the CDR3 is TGTGCCATCAGTGAGTCCGGACAGGGAACCTCCTACGAGCAGTACTTC.

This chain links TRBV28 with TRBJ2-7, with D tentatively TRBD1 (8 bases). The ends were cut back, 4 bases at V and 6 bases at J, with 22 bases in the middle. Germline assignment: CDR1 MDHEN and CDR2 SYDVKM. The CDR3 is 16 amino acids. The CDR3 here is CASSSTLQGGRREQYF. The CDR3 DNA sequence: TGTGCCAGCAGTTCGACCCTACAGGGGGGGCGGCGCGAGCAGTACTTC.